Shown below are 5 T cell receptor beta chains from a single sample sequenced in a study of T cell changes during pregnancy in multiple sclerosis. TCRdb's copy holds only in-frame clones and misses some; the assay was immunoSEQ multiplex PCR. The sample holds tens of thousands of clones, 92% seen once. The sequenced sample was CD8+ T cells from peripheral blood mononuclear cells, obtained in the third trimester of pregnancy. These receptors were taken from a female donor with multiple sclerosis, enrolled in a pregnancy study.

The rearrangement joins TRBV29-1 to TRBJ1-2; no reliable D call. The CDR3 is made up of 12 amino acids. Germline lookup yields CDR1 SQVTM and CDR2 ANQGSEA. Trimming left V 6 bases short and J 5 bases short, with 13 bases between. The CDR3 sequence is CSVEGFGYGYTF. In DNA, the CDR3 is TGCAGCGTCGAGGGATTTGGTTATGGCTACACCTTC.

A single count supports this clone. The chain carries TRBV19 and TRBJ2-1; perhaps TRBD2 as D (5 bases). Trimming pared 8 bases from V and 3 bases from J, leaving 23 bases between. CDR1 and CDR2 from the germline V gene are LNHDA and SQIVND (reference sequence). This CDR3 spans 17 amino acids. CDR3 nucleotide sequence: TGTGCCAGTTCCCTCGCCTACCGGGGTCTAGTCTACAATGAGCAGTTCTTC. Residues: CASSLAYRGLVYNEQFF.

J is TRBJ2-1 and V is TRBV7-9; D possibly corresponds to TRBD1 (6 bases). The CDR3 is 14 amino acids. From germline, CDR1 is SEHNR and CDR2 FQNEAQ (reference sequence). Trimming removed 5 bases from V and 6 bases from J, with 14 bases in between. CDR3 nucleotides: TGTGCCAGCAGCCCCCCGGGACAAAGCAATGAGCAGTTCTTC. This translates into CASSPPGQSNEQFF.

V and J are TRBV21-1 and TRBJ1-5; the D call TRBD1 from the table was never checked on the DNA. TRBV21-1 counts as a pseudogene. The CDR3 consists of 16 residues. The chain's CDR3 is CASSKRTEFSNQPQHF. The CDR3, as DNA: TGTGCCAGCAGCAAGCGGACAGAGTTTAGCAATCAGCCCCAGCATTTT.

The chain joins TRBV6-1 to TRBJ2-2; D uncertain. This CDR3 is 11 amino acids long. Germline CDR1 and CDR2: MNHNS and SASEGT. Trimming took off 10 bases at V and 1 base at J, with 4 bases between the two ends. The chain's CDR3 is CATLNTGELFF. The CDR3 nucleotides read TGTGCCACATTGAACACCGGGGAGCTGTTTTTT.